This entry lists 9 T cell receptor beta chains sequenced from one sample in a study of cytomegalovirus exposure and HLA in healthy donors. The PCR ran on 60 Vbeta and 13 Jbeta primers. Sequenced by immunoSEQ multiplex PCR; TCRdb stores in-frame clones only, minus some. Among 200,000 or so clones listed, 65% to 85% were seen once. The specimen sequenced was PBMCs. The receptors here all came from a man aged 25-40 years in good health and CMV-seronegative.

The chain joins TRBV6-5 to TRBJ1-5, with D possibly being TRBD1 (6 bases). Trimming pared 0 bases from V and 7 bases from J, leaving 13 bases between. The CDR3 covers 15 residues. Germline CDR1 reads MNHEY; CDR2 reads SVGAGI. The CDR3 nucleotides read TGTGCCAGCAGTTACTCGATACAGGGTGGGCAGCCCCAGCATTTT. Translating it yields CASSYSIQGGQPQHF.

The CDR3: CASGPFTGSYGYTF. CDR3 DNA sequence: TGTGCCAGCGGCCCCTTTACAGGGTCATATGGCTACACCTTC. This chain joins TRBV28 and TRBJ1-2; possibly TRBD1 for D (6 bases). In germline, CDR1 is MDHEN, CDR2 SYDVKM. The CDR3 is 14 amino acids. V lost 8 bases and J lost 5, with 18 bases in between.

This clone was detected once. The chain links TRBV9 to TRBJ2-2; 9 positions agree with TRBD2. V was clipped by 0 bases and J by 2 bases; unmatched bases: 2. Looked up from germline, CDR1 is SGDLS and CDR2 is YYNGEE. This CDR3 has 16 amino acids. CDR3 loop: CASSVGTSVNTGELFF. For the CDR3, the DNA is TGTGCCAGCAGCGTAGGGACTAGCGTTAACACCGGGGAGCTGTTTTTT.

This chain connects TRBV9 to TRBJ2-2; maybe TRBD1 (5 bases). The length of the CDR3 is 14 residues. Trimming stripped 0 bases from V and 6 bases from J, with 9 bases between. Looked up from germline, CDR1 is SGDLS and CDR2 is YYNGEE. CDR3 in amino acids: CASSVAAGPGELFF. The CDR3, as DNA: TGTGCCAGCAGCGTAGCGGCAGGGCCCGGGGAGCTGTTTTTT. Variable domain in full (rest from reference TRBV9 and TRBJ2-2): DSGVTQTPKHLITATGQRVTLRCSPRSGDLSVYWYQQSLDQGLQFLIQYYNGEERAKGNILERFSAQQFPDLHSELNLSSLELGDSALYFCASSVAAGPGELFFGEGSRLTVL.

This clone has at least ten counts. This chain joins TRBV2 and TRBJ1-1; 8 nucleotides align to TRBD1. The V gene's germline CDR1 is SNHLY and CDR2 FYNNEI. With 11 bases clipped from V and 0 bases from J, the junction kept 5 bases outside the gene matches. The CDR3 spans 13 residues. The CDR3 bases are TGTGCCTCTCGGACAGGGATGAACACTGAAGCTTTCTTT. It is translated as CASRTGMNTEAFF.

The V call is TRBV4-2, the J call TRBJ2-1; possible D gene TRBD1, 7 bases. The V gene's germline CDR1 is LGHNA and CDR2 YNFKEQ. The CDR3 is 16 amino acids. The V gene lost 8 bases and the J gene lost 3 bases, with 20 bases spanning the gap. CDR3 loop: CASGPGGTDFYNEQFF. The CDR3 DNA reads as TGTGCCAGCGGGCCAGGCGGGACAGACTTCTACAATGAGCAGTTCTTC.

The CDR3 region has the DNA TGCGCCAGCAGCACAGGACTAGCGGGGGCCCTCTCCTACAATGAGCAGTTCTTC. It encodes CASSTGLAGALSYNEQFF. J is TRBJ2-1 and V is TRBV5-1; 13 bases line up with TRBD2. The CDR3 covers 18 residues. Trimming at V came to 4 bases and at J to 0 bases, leaving 7 bases not matched to a gene. CDR1 and CDR2 (germline): SGHRS, YFSETQ.

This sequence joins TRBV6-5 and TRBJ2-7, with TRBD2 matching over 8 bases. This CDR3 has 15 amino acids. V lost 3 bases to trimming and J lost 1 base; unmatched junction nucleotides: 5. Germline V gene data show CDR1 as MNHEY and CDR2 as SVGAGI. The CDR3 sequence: CASSYSGGGSYEQYF. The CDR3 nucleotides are TGTGCCAGCAGTTATTCCGGGGGGGGGTCCTACGAGCAGTACTTC.

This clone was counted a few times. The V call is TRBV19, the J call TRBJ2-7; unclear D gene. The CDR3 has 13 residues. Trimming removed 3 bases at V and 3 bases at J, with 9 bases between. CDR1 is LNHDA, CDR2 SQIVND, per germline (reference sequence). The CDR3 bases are TGTGCCAGTAGTATTGTCGTAGACTACGAGCAGTACTTC. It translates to CASSIVVDYEQYF.